A selection of T cell receptor beta chains follows, all from one sample in a study of response to subunit inactivated influenza vaccine. Each CDR3 protein gets one entry after TCRdb re-called the RT-PCR reads with MiXCR. The sample has about half a million distinct CDR3 sequences; around 9.9% are singletons. Sequencing was performed on PBMCs from blood, taken 45 days after vaccination. Receptors originate from a man aged 50 to 60 who received an inactivated influenza vaccine. CDR3s include the opening cysteine and the closing phenylalanine or tryptophan. Each record gives: D gene, V gene, J gene, clone size, CDR3 protein, CDR3 DNA. The D gene is left open where the match is weak. The listing skips clone size in some rows; elsewhere it reads once, few, many or a size class.

>TRBD1|TRBV7-8|TRBJ2-2|few
CASSLARTGTGELFF
TGTGCCAGCAGCTTAGCGCGGACAGGCACCGGGGAGCTGTTTTTT
>TRBD2|TRBV20-1|TRBJ2-1|many
CSARAGGRKYNEQFF
TGCAGTGCTAGAGCCGGCGGGAGAAAATACAATGAGCAGTTCTTC
>-|TRBV28|TRBJ2-2|-
CAGGRVTGELFF
TGTGCCGGCGGCCGAGTCACCGGGGAGCTGTTTTTT
>-|TRBV18|TRBJ1-1|-
CASSRDTLAEAFF
TGTGCCAGCTCACGGGACACTCTCGCTGAAGCTTTCTTT
>-|TRBV5-1|TRBJ2-5|many
CASSLEQAGASGETQYF
TGCGCCAGCAGCTTGGAACAGGCGGGGGCCTCAGGAGAGACCCAGTACTTC
>-|TRBV7-8|TRBJ2-7|-
CASSQITGSIYEQYF
TGTGCCAGCAGCCAAATAACAGGTTCAATTTACGAGCAGTACTTC
>-|TRBV12-3/TRBV12-4|TRBJ2-7|-
CASSPGVTEDEQYF
TGTGCCAGCAGCCCCGGGGTCACCGAAGACGAGCAGTACTTC
>-|TRBV20-1|TRBJ2-7|few
CSSQDIRTYEQYF
TGCAGCAGCCAGGACATCCGGACCTACGAGCAGTACTTC
>-|TRBV3-1|TRBJ1-1|few
CASSQTNTEAFF
TGTGCCAGCAGCCAAACGAACACTGAAGCTTTCTTT
>-|TRBV12-3/TRBV12-4|TRBJ2-3|-
CASSSDRGHTQYF
TGTGCCAGCAGTTCAGATCGCGGGCATACGCAGTATTTT
>-|TRBV4-1|TRBJ1-5|many
CASSQDRGMAQHF
TGCGCCAGCAGCCAAGACAGGGGTATGGCCCAGCATTTT
>-|TRBV12-3/TRBV12-4|TRBJ1-6|many
CASSEQGRAYNSPLHF
TGTGCCAGCAGCGAGCAGGGGCGCGCCTATAATTCACCCCTCCACTTT
>-|TRBV6-2/TRBV6-3|TRBJ2-2|many
CASSYSIDTGELFF
TGTGCCAGCAGTTACTCGATAGACACCGGGGAGCTGTTTTTT
>-|TRBV7-2|TRBJ1-5|many
CASSDVGRNQPQHF
TGTGCCAGCAGCGACGTGGGGCGCAATCAGCCCCAGCATTTT
>-|TRBV5-1|TRBJ2-5|-
CASSPALRTARETQYF
TGCGCCAGCAGCCCTGCCCTCCGGACCGCGAGGGAGACCCAGTACTTC
>-|TRBV18|TRBJ2-1|many
CASSPTVTRDNEQFF
TGTGCCAGCTCACCGACGGTCACTAGGGATAATGAGCAGTTCTTC
>TRBD2|TRBV9|TRBJ2-7|few
CASSVGEGGSDEQYF
TGTGCCAGCAGCGTAGGGGAGGGCGGGAGCGACGAGCAGTACTTC
>-|TRBV29-1|TRBJ1-4|-
CSVEEWGTATNEKLFF
TGCAGCGTTGAAGAATGGGGAACGGCAACTAATGAAAAACTGTTTTTT
>-|TRBV12-3/TRBV12-4|TRBJ2-2|few
CASSPGGPAGELFF
TGTGCCAGCAGCCCCGGAGGGCCGGCCGGGGAGCTGTTTTTT
>-|TRBV5-1|TRBJ2-3|many
CASSLGAPDPTDTQYF
TGCGCCAGCAGCTTGGGAGCCCCGGACCCCACAGATACGCAGTATTTT
>TRBD1|TRBV6-1|TRBJ2-2|many
CASRMTGGGGELFF
TGTGCCAGCAGGATGACAGGGGGGGGCGGGGAGCTGTTTTTT
>-|TRBV5-1|TRBJ2-3|-
CASSLADGGGTDTQYF
TGCGCCAGCAGCTTGGCTGATGGGGGTGGAACAGATACGCAGTATTTT
>-|TRBV12-3/TRBV12-4|TRBJ2-1|many
CASSPAEGHYNEQFF
TGTGCCAGCAGTCCTGCCGAGGGCCACTACAATGAGCAGTTCTTC
>TRBD2|TRBV29-1|TRBJ2-3|many
CSVAGGGTDTQYF
TGCAGCGTTGCCGGCGGGGGAACAGATACGCAGTATTTT
>TRBD1|TRBV5-1|TRBJ1-4|few
CASREGQGTNEKLFF
TGCGCCAGCCGTGAAGGACAGGGAACTAATGAAAAACTGTTTTTT
>-|TRBV6-5|TRBJ2-3|few
CASSHSGGGEYF
TGTGCCAGCAGTCACTCCGGCGGCGGGGAGTATTTT
>TRBD1|TRBV11-2|TRBJ2-1|-
CASSKPGQGWNEQFF
TGTGCCAGCAGTAAACCGGGACAGGGGTGGAATGAGCAGTTCTTC
>-|TRBV4-2|TRBJ1-4|few
CASSSQRGRGEKLFF
TGTGCCAGCAGCTCACAAAGGGGCAGGGGCGAAAAACTGTTTTTT
>-|TRBV6-1|TRBJ2-2|few
CASRLVSANTGELFF
TGTGCCAGCAGATTGGTGTCAGCGAACACCGGGGAGCTGTTTTTT
>-|TRBV6-2/TRBV6-3|TRBJ2-1|-
CASRLGLFNEQFF
TGTGCCAGCAGACTTGGACTATTCAATGAGCAGTTCTTC
>TRBD2|TRBV9|TRBJ2-3|-
CASSVALAGGTDTQYF
TGTGCCAGCAGCGTAGCTTTAGCGGGGGGCACAGATACGCAGTATTTT
>-|TRBV12-3/TRBV12-4|TRBJ1-1|few
CASSSNLLTHPPFVNTEAFF
TGTGCCAGCAGTTCTAACCTTCTTACTCACCCCCCCTTTGTTAACACTGAAGCTTTCTTT
>TRBD1|TRBV18|TRBJ2-5|-
CASSITGTGTETQYF
TGTGCCAGCTCAATTACCGGGACAGGGACGGAGACCCAGTACTTC
>TRBD2|TRBV20-1|TRBJ2-5|many
CSAISGVETQYF
TGCAGTGCTATCAGCGGGGTGGAGACCCAGTACTTC
>-|TRBV5-1|TRBJ2-5|many
CASSLIPDQETQYF
TGCGCCAGCAGCTTGATTCCGGACCAAGAGACCCAGTACTTC
>-|TRBV20-1|TRBJ2-1|-
CSARVSSSEQFF
TGCAGTGCTAGAGTATCCAGCAGTGAGCAGTTCTTC
>TRBD1|TRBV7-2|TRBJ1-2|many
CASSSPDRGGYGYTF
TGTGCCAGCAGCTCTCCTGACAGGGGCGGCTATGGCTACACCTTC
>TRBD1|TRBV24-1|TRBJ1-5|many
CATDGTEYSNQPQHF
TGTGCCACCGATGGGACAGAGTATAGCAATCAGCCCCAGCATTTT
>-|TRBV20-1|TRBJ1-1|many
CSASQGFGVYTEAFF
TGCAGTGCCAGCCAGGGATTCGGGGTGTACACTGAAGCTTTCTTT
>TRBD1|TRBV11-3|TRBJ2-1|-
CASRYVSGTGVFDEQFF
TGTGCCAGCAGATACGTATCCGGGACAGGGGTATTCGATGAGCAGTTCTTC
>TRBD2|TRBV7-2|TRBJ2-1|few
CASSWGTSGTTEQFF
TGTGCCAGCAGCTGGGGGACTAGCGGGACCACTGAGCAGTTCTTC
>-|TRBV21-1|TRBJ1-5|-
CASSNEGDQPQHF
TGTGCCAGCAGCAACGAGGGGGATCAGCCCCAGCATTTT
>-|TRBV5-1|TRBJ2-2|-
CASSLQGVHANTGELFF
TGCGCCAGCAGCTTACAGGGTGTCCATGCGAACACCGGGGAGCTGTTTTTT
>-|TRBV10-3|TRBJ2-5|few
CAISEGTAQETQYF
TGTGCCATCAGTGAGGGTACAGCTCAAGAGACCCAGTACTTC
>-|TRBV7-9|TRBJ2-3|-
CASSSKGQLSTDTQYF
TGTGCCAGCAGCTCCAAAGGACAGTTAAGCACAGATACGCAGTATTTT
>-|TRBV3-1|TRBJ2-4|few
CASSQAGGLIANIQYF
TGTGCCAGCAGCCAAGCGGGTGGGCTAATTGCAAACATTCAGTACTTC